Below, 5 T cell receptor beta chains from the same sample are listed, as sequenced in a study of blood T cell repertoires in COVID-19. Sequenced by immunoSEQ multiplex PCR; TCRdb stores in-frame clones only, minus some. Of about 280,000 clones listed, roughly 90% are singletons. Sequenced material: peripheral blood. Receptor source: a man aged 45-60 years with acute or convalescent COVID-19.

This sequence joins TRBV7-9 and TRBJ1-2; 9 bases match TRBD1. Germline V CDR1 and CDR2: SEHNR, FQNEAQ (reference sequence). This CDR3 is built from 17 residues. Trimming removed 4 bases from V and 1 base from J; junction bases left unmatched: 10. CDR3 in amino acids: CASSSGQGRLVNYGYTF. CDR3 nucleotides: TGTGCCAGCAGCTCCGGACAGGGGAGGCTAGTTAACTATGGCTACACCTTC. Combining the CDR3 with reference TRBV7-9 and TRBJ1-2 gives the whole variable domain DTGVSQNPRHKITKRGQNVTFRCDPISEHNRLYWYRQTLGQGPEFLTYFQNEAQLEKSRLLSDRFSAERPKGSFSTLEIQRTEQGDSAMYLCASSSGQGRLVNYGYTFGSGTRLTVV.

The gene calls are TRBV19 and TRBJ2-5; 8 positions match TRBD2. The CDR3 is 15 residues long. V shed 3 bases and J 1 base; nucleotides not matched to a gene: 4. The germline V gene has CDR1 LNHDA and CDR2 SQIVND (reference sequence). CDR3 residues: CASSIKRGSQETQYF. In nucleotides, the CDR3 is TGTGCCAGTAGTATCAAGCGGGGGAGCCAAGAGACCCAGTACTTC.

The chain is built from TRBV30 and TRBJ2-5; D possibly corresponds to TRBD1 (8 bases). Germline CDR1 GTSNPN, CDR2 SVGIG (reference sequence). Trimming cost V 4 bases and J 7 bases, with 16 bases left between them. The CDR3 is made up of 13 amino acids. The CDR3 region has the DNA TGTGCCTGGATTTTGGGGGGGACAGGGACCCAGTACTTC. As protein: CAWILGGTGTQYF.

The J gene is TRBJ2-7, the V gene TRBV7-9, with D tentatively TRBD1 (6 bases). Trimming left V 5 bases short and J 4 bases short, with 15 bases between. The CDR3 runs to 14 residues. The germline V gene has CDR1 SEHNR and CDR2 FQNEAQ (reference sequence). CDR3 nucleotides: TGTGCCAGCAGCGCAACAGGGATTGTGTACGAGCAGTACTTC. The encoded protein is CASSATGIVYEQYF.

This sequence joins TRBV19 and TRBJ2-5; weak D call: TRBD1 (5 bases). From germline, CDR1 is LNHDA and CDR2 SQIVND (reference sequence). This CDR3 region has 14 residues. V gave up 5 bases and J gave up 5 bases, with 15 bases separating them. The DNA for the CDR3 is TGTGCCAGTAGTGAATTCGTGGGGCGGGAGACCCAGTACTTC. Translation gives CASSEFVGRETQYF.